This T cell receptor beta chain was documented in a study of molecular identifiers for immune sequencing clone quantification. From the PCR reads, TCRdb called clonotypes with MiXCR, one entry per CDR3 protein. The repertoire includes roughly 100,000 distinct CDR3 sequences, 30% to 35% of them detected once, and 9.7% sits in the top ten. CDR1 is SGHTS and CDR2 is YDEGEE in the germline V gene. CDR3 length: 14 residues. With 3 bases removed from V and 0 bases from J, the gap between germline ends came to 8 bases. The receptor was derived from a human donor in good health. Some libraries in this study had Jurkat cell RNA spiked in. The V and J genes are TRBV5-8 and TRBJ2-3; unclear D gene. The sample comprised naive CD8+ T cells from blood, with Jurkat cell RNA spiked in. Specified subset: FACS-sorted CD8+CD4-CCR7+CD45RA+ naive T cells. CDR3: CASSSGRSTDTQYF. The CDR3, as DNA: TGTGCCAGCAGCTCTGGACGGAGCACAGATACGCAGTATTTT. The full variable domain, completed using reference TRBV5-8 and TRBJ2-3, is EAGVTQSPTHLIKTRGQQATLRCSPISGHTSVYWYQQALGLGLQFLLWYDEGEERNRGNFPPRFSGRQFPNYSSELNVNALELEDSALYLCASSSGRSTDTQYFGPGTRLTVL.